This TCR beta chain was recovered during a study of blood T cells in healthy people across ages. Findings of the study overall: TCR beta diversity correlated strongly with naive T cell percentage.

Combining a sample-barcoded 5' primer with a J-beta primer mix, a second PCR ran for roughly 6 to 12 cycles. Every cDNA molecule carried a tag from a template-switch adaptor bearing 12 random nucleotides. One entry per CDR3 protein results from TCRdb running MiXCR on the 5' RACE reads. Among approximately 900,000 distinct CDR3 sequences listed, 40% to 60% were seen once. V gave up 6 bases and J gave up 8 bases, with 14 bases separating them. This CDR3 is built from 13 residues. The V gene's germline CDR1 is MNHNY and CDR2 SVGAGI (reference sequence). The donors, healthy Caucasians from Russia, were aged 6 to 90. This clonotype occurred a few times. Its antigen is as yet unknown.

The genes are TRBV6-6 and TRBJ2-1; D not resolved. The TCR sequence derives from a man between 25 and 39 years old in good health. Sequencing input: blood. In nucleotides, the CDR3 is TGTGCCAGCAGCCTAAATGCGGCGGATGAGCAGTTCTTC. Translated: CASSLNAADEQFF.